A selection of T cell receptor beta chains follows, all from one sample in a study of blood T cell repertoires in COVID-19. The assay was immunoSEQ multiplex PCR, and TCRdb's table has in-frame clones only and misses some. The sample has fewer than 250,000 clones; around 90% are singletons. Sequenced: peripheral blood. Receptors were obtained from a man in his 60s with acute or convalescent COVID-19. Both conserved end residues are trimmed from each CDR3. Expanded clones are given a class, and other clones once, few, many or no size at all.

abundance	v_gene	CDR3aa
NA	TRBV27	ASSTTSGNIQY
NA	TRBV21-1	ASSKGLRVSGGSNTGELF
NA	TRBV2	ASTGTGGGYEQY
NA	TRBV5-4	ASSLGQVNTEAF
NA	TRBV7-3	ASSSQPQGAPGEKLF
NA	TRBV19	ASSDQGLRSYEQY
NA	TRBV20-1	SASSSGRETSGANVLT
few	TRBV30	AWSPTGALQETQY
NA	TRBV2	ASSVGTGGRGNQPQH
few	TRBV7-9	ASSLGAGQGQNTEAF
NA	TRBV19	ASSIPGTGALARLTEAF
NA	TRBV5-8	ASSPDRGGGYT
NA	TRBV10-3	AISEPTANTEAF
few	TRBV3-1/TRBV3-2	ASSRAQNTEAF
NA	TRBV11-2	ASSPLRVDNYGYT
NA	TRBV5-4	ASSFPGTEAATEAF
NA	TRBV27	ASRLSESYNEQF
NA	TRBV6-5	ASTRGGSYNEQF
NA	TRBV28	ASTVAGTGQETQY
NA	TRBV5-4	ASSPSGLAGVGGELF
NA	TRBV4-1	ASSQGGSNEQF
NA	TRBV9	ASSVGRTDTQY
NA	TRBV7-2	ASSLPPRETQY